This paragraph reports one TCR beta chain. This clonotype showed up many times. Its antigen has not been determined. There are no base qualities to consult, and no much larger clone falls within one base. These data are taken from a study of regulatory T cells in long-lasting Graves disease (dated by TCRdb to the early 2020s). At the level of the whole study: Patients with newly diagnosed Graves' disease had been on antithyroid drugs for under 3 months. Persistent Graves' disease patients were compared with newly diagnosed Graves' disease patients by peripheral blood TCR sequencing and RNA sequencing. The study took place in China and was registered as a clinical trial. A total of about 33 samples underwent TCR sequencing: around 13 from persistent and roughly 20 from newly diagnosed Graves' disease patients.

The library was made by multiplex PCR. Sequencer: Illumina HiSeq 4000. CDR3 regions were amplified by Arm-PCR with iRepertoire HTBI primers to construct TCR beta libraries. Gel purification was performed on PCR products prior to sequencing. In the authors' own workflow: Gene usage analysis of CDR3 amino acid clonotypes used the approximately 62 TRBV and around 13 TRBJ segments found across samples. COPE and FqMerger were used to merge the filtered high-quality paired reads into contigs. BLAST was used to align contigs to IMGT TRBV, TRBD and TRBJ reference genes, and CDR3 was defined according to IMGT. Clonotypes above 0.1% frequency were classified as highly expanded clones. Shannon entropy was used to measure repertoire diversity, and the Gini coefficient was used to measure V-J evenness. Clonotypes shared by more than one individual were considered public. TCRdb reran the public reads through fastp at Q25 and MiXCR, keeping productive beta chains. Rows matching on CDR3 protein sequence are summarized as one entry with the most common DNA and genes. TCRdb, not the authors, supplied the V and J calls. Counted in this sample were fewer than 550,000 distinct CDR3 sequences; 16% of them appeared once. 25% of the sample lies in the top ten.

Clipping removes 6 bases from V and 2 bases from J, with 6 as the unmatched junction base count. Measured from the cysteine to the phenylalanine, the CDR3 is 15 residues long. The entry retains the CDR3 DNA only, 45 bases that are in frame from base 1. The sample's time point, from its label and the paper: newly diagnosed GD, antithyroid drugs for less than 3 months. For both TCR sequencing and RNA sequencing, RNA was extracted from PBMCs using TRIzol. Graves' disease was diagnosed according to American Thyroid Association guidelines. The patients came from an endocrinology department in Xi'an, China. Each patient gave roughly 10 milliliters of peripheral blood, collected in an EDTA anticoagulant tube. Ficoll Paque Plus density gradient separation was used to isolate PBMCs, and no further T cell sorting was performed. RNA quality was checked with an Agilent 2100 Bioanalyzer and agarose gel, and concentration with a NanoDrop 2000.

The investigation overall reported the following: Patients with persistent disease shared more public clonotypes (approximately 2,500) than newly diagnosed patients did (more than 900). Sequencing and analysis were restricted to the TCR beta chain. The authors noted that the small sample size was a limitation that may lower accuracy. Preferential use of TRBV28, TRBJ1-2 and TRBJ2-5 was observed in persistent disease, whereas TRBV20-1 and TRBJ2-1 were favored in newly diagnosed disease. Compared with newly diagnosed patients, patients with persistent Graves' disease had lower TCR Shannon entropy and fewer highly expanded clones, which suggests clonal expansion. Only peripheral blood was studied, because thyroid tissue, the primary lesion, was inaccessible.

The sample was also linked to a second study, of T cells in Graves' hyperthyroidism and ophthalmopathy. As the second study states: Graves' hyperthyroidism was defined as stable when no progression to ophthalmopathy occurred over 18 months of follow-up. Hyperthyroidism patients were newly diagnosed, had a disease duration of under 2 months, and were aged 18 to 65 years. The study excluded patients with uncontrolled infections, other autoimmune diseases, pregnancy or lactation. Diagnoses were established on the basis of clinical symptoms, serum thyroxine and TRAb, thyroid ultrasound, and orbital computed tomography. The first round of RT-PCR for the TCR CDR3 was performed with the HTBI primer set and the Qiagen OneStep RT-PCR kit. Most expanded thyroid clonotypes (frequency above 0.001) were also detected in blood, a finding suggesting that blood repertoires may reflect thyroid immune responses. A 13 V-J signature model separated ophthalmopathy from stable hyperthyroidism, with approximately 87% sensitivity and 81.08% specificity in cross-validation and 80%/75% in testing. In validation, progression to ophthalmopathy was predicted by the model with more than 65% sensitivity and around 75% specificity, a median of roughly 6.4 months before onset. A discovery cohort of about 100 patients, roughly 40 with Graves' ophthalmopathy and over 55 with stable Graves' hyperthyroidism, was used to find distinguishing TCR V-J signatures. An independent validation cohort of around 19 hyperthyroidism patients and roughly 16 patients who later progressed to ophthalmopathy tested prospective prediction of ophthalmopathy. The approximately 95 discovery patients were divided at random into training and test sets in a 7:3 ratio. The study also compared thyroid tissue and blood T-cell repertoires from 5 to 7 Graves' hyperthyroidism patients. After sampling, hyperthyroidism patients received methimazole starting at 30 mg daily, and ophthalmopathy patients received high-dose intravenous methylprednisolone. A second multiplex PCR round built the libraries, followed by size selection and purification. Paired-end sequencing of the libraries was performed with 100 bp reads on an Illumina HiSeq2000. SOAPnuke was used to process the raw data, with reads discarded if the reads contained adapters or uncalled bases, had a mean Phred below 15, or lacked an exact constant-primer or identifier match. High-quality paired reads were merged using COPE v1.2.5, and each unique nucleotide sequence was defined as a clonotype. MiTCR v1.1 was used to align the clonotypes against IMGT TRBV, TRBD and TRBJ reference segments. Only V-J combinations with frequency above 0.0001, covering about 99% of repertoires, were analysed. A TCS score was defined as the ratio between F50 (clonal expansion) and ExV (chaos), using BLOSUM62-based TCRdist between CDR3 peptides within each V-J. Welch's t-statistics and random forest reduced several hundred V-J features to 13, which were used in a naive Bayes classifier (R e1071). Sample size was not statistically predetermined, and blinding of investigators to group allocation was not performed. According to the paper, TCR Vbeta CDR3 sequencing was carried out on approximately 140 peripheral blood samples, which came from 40 to 45 ophthalmopathy, around 74 hyperthyroidism and about 17 progressor patients.

The sequencing here drew on peripheral blood mononuclear cells (PBMCs), taken at new diagnosis, from a patient treated with antithyroid drugs. The chain uses TRBV12-3 or TRBV12-4 and TRBJ2-5, and TRBD2 matches 10 of the central bases. The source is a woman between 40 and 65 years old with Graves disease. Donor details come from another sample of the same person, matched by shared clones. The DNA sequence is as follows: TGTGCCAGCAGGCCCGGGACTAGCGATCAAGAGACCCAGTACTTC. Its protein product is CASRPGTSDQETQYF.